Listed below are T cell receptor beta chains from one sample, sequenced in a study of shared clonotypes between healthy human individuals. Clones were read by immunoSEQ multiplex PCR, and TCRdb kept only the in-frame ones, dropping some. The sample carries approximately 1.5 million clones, approximately 98.5% recorded once. The sequenced material came from naive CD4+ T cells sorted from blood. The receptors come from a young man in good health. Both conserved end residues are part of each CDR3. Each record gives: D gene, V gene, J gene, clone size, CDR3 protein, CDR3 DNA. A D gene is named only where the DNA matches it firmly. Some rows mark clone size as missing; the rest say once, few, many or name a class of expanded clone.

d_call: -
v_call: TRBV25-1
j_call: TRBJ2-1
clone_size: -
cdr3_aa: CASSDPRRGPNNEQFF
cdr3_nt: TGTGCCAGCAGCGATCCTCGGAGGGGTCCAAACAATGAGCAGTTCTTC

d_call: TRBD2
v_call: TRBV2
j_call: TRBJ2-1
clone_size: -
cdr3_aa: CASSETLAMKEQFF
cdr3_nt: TGTGCCAGCAGTGAAACACTAGCGATGAAGGAGCAGTTCTTC

d_call: -
v_call: TRBV9
j_call: TRBJ2-4
clone_size: -
cdr3_aa: CASSPEAKNIQYF
cdr3_nt: TGTGCCAGCAGCCCCGAGGCCAAAAACATTCAGTACTTC

d_call: -
v_call: TRBV21-1
j_call: TRBJ2-4
clone_size: -
cdr3_aa: CARLILAKNIQYF
cdr3_nt: TGTGCCAGACTTATACTAGCCAAAAACATTCAGTACTTC

d_call: -
v_call: TRBV14
j_call: TRBJ2-3
clone_size: -
cdr3_aa: CASSQVLRTRNTQYF
cdr3_nt: TGTGCCAGCAGCCAAGTTTTACGCACACGGAATACGCAGTATTTT

d_call: -
v_call: TRBV5-4
j_call: TRBJ2-7
clone_size: -
cdr3_aa: CASSLRGTYEQYF
cdr3_nt: TGTGCCAGCAGCTTGAGAGGTACCTACGAGCAGTACTTC

d_call: TRBD2
v_call: TRBV25-1
j_call: TRBJ2-7
clone_size: -
cdr3_aa: CASRRGASGSYEQYF
cdr3_nt: TGTGCCAGCAGAAGAGGGGCTAGCGGCTCTTACGAGCAGTACTTC

d_call: TRBD1
v_call: TRBV18
j_call: TRBJ1-2
clone_size: -
cdr3_aa: CASSPLGQGAGEYGYTF
cdr3_nt: TGTGCCAGCTCACCACTGGGACAGGGGGCCGGAGAATATGGCTACACCTTC

d_call: TRBD1
v_call: TRBV19
j_call: TRBJ2-7
clone_size: -
cdr3_aa: CASSRQGRGANSYEQYF
cdr3_nt: TGTGCCAGTAGCCGACAGGGACGCGGAGCGAACTCCTACGAGCAGTACTTC

d_call: -
v_call: TRBV18
j_call: TRBJ2-1
clone_size: -
cdr3_aa: CASSPPGYNEQFF
cdr3_nt: TGTGCCAGCTCACCACCAGGGTACAATGAGCAGTTCTTC

d_call: TRBD1
v_call: TRBV5-4
j_call: TRBJ2-1
clone_size: -
cdr3_aa: CASSLGSGTGSNEQFF
cdr3_nt: TGTGCCAGCAGCTTGGGTTCCGGGACAGGGTCCAATGAGCAGTTCTTC

d_call: -
v_call: TRBV4-1
j_call: TRBJ2-2
clone_size: -
cdr3_aa: CASSGDGFFNTGELFF
cdr3_nt: TGCGCCAGCAGCGGCGACGGCTTCTTCAACACCGGGGAGCTGTTTTTT

d_call: -
v_call: TRBV7-3
j_call: TRBJ2-1
clone_size: once
cdr3_aa: CASSLRDTSYNEQFF
cdr3_nt: TGTGCCAGCAGCTTAAGGGACACCTCGTACAATGAGCAGTTCTTC

d_call: TRBD1
v_call: TRBV19
j_call: TRBJ1-5
clone_size: -
cdr3_aa: CASSRGEGQGRQPQHF
cdr3_nt: TGTGCCAGTAGTAGAGGCGAAGGACAGGGGCGGCAGCCCCAGCATTTT

d_call: -
v_call: TRBV5-5
j_call: TRBJ2-2
clone_size: -
cdr3_aa: CASSRSNTGELFF
cdr3_nt: TGTGCCAGCAGCCGCTCGAACACCGGGGAGCTGTTTTTT

d_call: -
v_call: TRBV28
j_call: TRBJ2-3
clone_size: -
cdr3_aa: CASSLRGGTALVDTQYF
cdr3_nt: TGTGCCAGCAGTCTCAGGGGCGGGACCGCCCTCGTTGATACGCAGTATTTT

d_call: -
v_call: TRBV7-6
j_call: TRBJ2-7
clone_size: -
cdr3_aa: CASSLGTGRGYEQYF
cdr3_nt: TGTGCCAGCAGCTTAGGGACAGGGCGGGGGTACGAGCAGTACTTC

d_call: -
v_call: TRBV28
j_call: TRBJ2-2
clone_size: once
cdr3_aa: CASIAGPALRGELFF
cdr3_nt: TGTGCCAGCATTGCGGGTCCCGCCCTCCGGGGGGAGCTGTTTTTT

d_call: -
v_call: TRBV19
j_call: TRBJ1-2
clone_size: -
cdr3_aa: CASSFGGGYGYTF
cdr3_nt: TGTGCCAGTAGTTTTGGGGGCGGCTATGGCTACACCTTC

d_call: -
v_call: TRBV5-5
j_call: TRBJ2-1
clone_size: -
cdr3_aa: CASSPGSATYNEQFF
cdr3_nt: TGTGCCAGCAGCCCGGGTAGCGCCACCTACAATGAGCAGTTCTTC

d_call: -
v_call: TRBV7-3
j_call: TRBJ2-3
clone_size: -
cdr3_aa: CASSLFGRTDTQYF
cdr3_nt: TGTGCCAGCAGCCTATTCGGACGCACAGATACGCAGTATTTT

d_call: -
v_call: TRBV7-9
j_call: TRBJ1-2
clone_size: once
cdr3_aa: CASSLEGRTFTNYGYTF
cdr3_nt: TGTGCCAGCAGCTTAGAGGGGAGAACGTTTACCAACTATGGCTACACCTTC

d_call: -
v_call: TRBV19
j_call: TRBJ2-7
clone_size: -
cdr3_aa: CASSTRSYEQYF
cdr3_nt: TGTGCCAGTAGTACCCGCTCCTACGAGCAGTACTTC

d_call: -
v_call: TRBV14
j_call: TRBJ1-2
clone_size: -
cdr3_aa: CASSQDLSVGYTF
cdr3_nt: TGTGCCAGCAGCCAAGACCTGTCAGTCGGCTACACCTTC

d_call: TRBD2
v_call: TRBV9
j_call: TRBJ2-1
clone_size: -
cdr3_aa: CASSDGLAPLNEQFF
cdr3_nt: TGTGCCAGCAGCGACGGACTAGCCCCTTTGAATGAGCAGTTCTTC

d_call: TRBD2
v_call: TRBV19
j_call: TRBJ2-7
clone_size: -
cdr3_aa: CASTPSGEVGGGSSYEQYF
cdr3_nt: TGTGCCAGCACCCCAAGCGGGGAAGTGGGCGGGGGGAGCTCCTACGAGCAGTACTTC

d_call: -
v_call: TRBV5-4
j_call: TRBJ1-2
clone_size: -
cdr3_aa: CASSSFSTRMFNYGYTF
cdr3_nt: TGTGCCAGCAGCTCCTTTAGTACTCGTATGTTTAACTATGGCTACACCTTC

d_call: -
v_call: TRBV5-1
j_call: TRBJ2-7
clone_size: -
cdr3_aa: CASSLAGTPGEQYF
cdr3_nt: TGCGCCAGCAGCTTGGCCGGGACTCCGGGCGAGCAGTACTTC

d_call: -
v_call: TRBV29-1
j_call: TRBJ2-6
clone_size: -
cdr3_aa: CSVVEGLSGANVLTF
cdr3_nt: TGCAGCGTTGTGGAGGGTCTCTCTGGGGCCAACGTCCTGACTTTC

d_call: -
v_call: TRBV29-1
j_call: TRBJ1-2
clone_size: -
cdr3_aa: CSVEVIAGYGYTF
cdr3_nt: TGCAGCGTTGAAGTCATCGCGGGGTATGGCTACACCTTC

d_call: -
v_call: TRBV7-3
j_call: TRBJ2-7
clone_size: -
cdr3_aa: CASSLHQGLSYEQYF
cdr3_nt: TGTGCCAGCAGCTTACATCAGGGATTGAGCTACGAGCAGTACTTC

d_call: TRBD2
v_call: TRBV10-1
j_call: TRBJ2-1
clone_size: -
cdr3_aa: CASSRTSGLAYNEQFF
cdr3_nt: TGCGCCAGCAGCAGAACTAGCGGCTTAGCCTACAATGAGCAGTTCTTC

d_call: -
v_call: TRBV7-7
j_call: TRBJ2-3
clone_size: -
cdr3_aa: CASSRGLTTDTQYF
cdr3_nt: TGTGCTAGCAGCCGGGGACTGACCACAGATACGCAGTATTTT

d_call: TRBD2
v_call: TRBV6-5
j_call: TRBJ2-5
clone_size: -
cdr3_aa: CASSYSLASGQETQYF
cdr3_nt: TGTGCCAGCAGTTACTCCCTAGCTAGCGGCCAAGAGACCCAGTACTTC

d_call: TRBD1
v_call: TRBV5-1
j_call: TRBJ2-7
clone_size: -
cdr3_aa: CASSGTGGRSEQYF
cdr3_nt: TGCGCCAGCAGCGGAACAGGGGGACGGTCCGAGCAGTACTTC

d_call: -
v_call: TRBV18
j_call: TRBJ2-5
clone_size: -
cdr3_aa: CASSLAGFQETQYF
cdr3_nt: TGTGCCAGCTCATTAGCAGGGTTCCAAGAGACCCAGTACTTC

d_call: -
v_call: TRBV7-9
j_call: TRBJ1-4
clone_size: once
cdr3_aa: CASSIRGTNEKLFF
cdr3_nt: TGTGCCAGCAGCATCAGGGGTACTAATGAAAAACTGTTTTTT

d_call: -
v_call: TRBV15
j_call: TRBJ2-3
clone_size: -
cdr3_aa: CATSTGGADTQYF
cdr3_nt: TGTGCCACCAGCACAGGGGGGGCAGATACGCAGTATTTT

d_call: -
v_call: TRBV27
j_call: TRBJ1-1
clone_size: -
cdr3_aa: CASSLRGFNTEAFF
cdr3_nt: TGTGCCAGCAGTTTGCGGGGTTTTAACACTGAAGCTTTCTTT

d_call: -
v_call: TRBV9
j_call: TRBJ1-5
clone_size: -
cdr3_aa: CASSVDEAGDQPQHF
cdr3_nt: TGTGCCAGCAGCGTAGACGAGGCAGGGGATCAGCCCCAGCATTTT

d_call: TRBD1
v_call: TRBV7-2
j_call: TRBJ2-7
clone_size: -
cdr3_aa: CASSLAGQSYEQYF
cdr3_nt: TGTGCCAGCAGCTTAGCGGGACAGTCCTACGAGCAGTACTTC

d_call: TRBD1
v_call: TRBV2
j_call: TRBJ2-5
clone_size: -
cdr3_aa: CASGNWDSQETQYF
cdr3_nt: TGTGCCAGCGGGAATTGGGACAGCCAAGAGACCCAGTACTTC

d_call: -
v_call: TRBV6-1
j_call: TRBJ2-3
clone_size: -
cdr3_aa: CASKREWSTDTQYF
cdr3_nt: TGTGCCAGCAAAAGGGAGTGGTCCACAGATACGCAGTATTTT

d_call: -
v_call: TRBV2
j_call: TRBJ2-3
clone_size: -
cdr3_aa: CASSESRGLADTQYF
cdr3_nt: TGTGCCAGCAGTGAGTCTAGGGGGTTGGCAGATACGCAGTATTTT

d_call: TRBD1
v_call: TRBV30
j_call: TRBJ2-5
clone_size: -
cdr3_aa: CAWSAQGQPQETQYF
cdr3_nt: TGTGCCTGGAGCGCTCAGGGACAGCCCCAAGAGACCCAGTACTTC

d_call: -
v_call: TRBV27
j_call: TRBJ1-4
clone_size: -
cdr3_aa: CASSFQHGRTNEKLFF
cdr3_nt: TGTGCCAGCAGTTTTCAGCACGGGCGAACTAATGAAAAACTGTTTTTT

d_call: -
v_call: TRBV2
j_call: TRBJ2-7
clone_size: -
cdr3_aa: CASSEIGMQYF
cdr3_nt: TGTGCCAGCAGTGAGATTGGAATGCAGTACTTC

d_call: -
v_call: TRBV11-2
j_call: TRBJ1-1
clone_size: -
cdr3_aa: CASSLDEGMATEAFF
cdr3_nt: TGTGCCAGCAGCTTAGATGAGGGAATGGCCACTGAAGCTTTCTTT

d_call: TRBD2
v_call: TRBV9
j_call: TRBJ2-1
clone_size: -
cdr3_aa: CASSVVGTSGNEQFF
cdr3_nt: TGTGCCAGCAGCGTAGTAGGGACTAGCGGCAATGAGCAGTTCTTC